This T cell receptor beta chain is drawn from a study of memory CD4+ T cells and cytomegalovirus serostatus. General observations from the study: A US-trained random forest predicted CMV serostatus with median AUC about 0.92.

Germline V lookup: CDR1 MNHNS, CDR2 SASEGT. Deletions cut 1 base from V and 11 bases from J, with 11 bases between. There are 12 residues in the CDR3. The sort gate was single viable CD3+CD4+CD8-CD45RO+ cells for memory CD4+ T cells. Total CD4+ T cells were enriched by CD4 positive selection. With regard to this clone: Its antigen remains unknown.

Measured with immunoSEQ multiplex PCR; TCRdb has only the in-frame clones, and not every one. The table records approximately 46,000 clones, 77% of them present only once. This TCR derives from an adult in good health and CMV-seronegative. Sequencing was carried out using memory CD4+ T cells from blood. This rearrangement joins TRBV6-1 to TRBJ1-1; D gene unclear. The CDR3 spells CASSEDEWWAFF. CDR3 DNA sequence: TGTGCCAGCAGTGAAGATGAGTGGTGGGCTTTCTTT.